These 25 T cell receptor beta chains were sequenced from one sample in a study of T cells in Graves' hyperthyroidism and ophthalmopathy. Amplified regions were TCR beta CDR3 sequences from RNA transcripts. HTBI primers were the set used in a first-round RT-PCR of the TCR CDR3. TCRdb reanalysed the multiplex PCR reads using MiXCR and keeps one entry per CDR3 protein. The sample consists of about 640,000 distinct CDR3 sequences, approximately 42% of them appearing once. Sequenced sample: peripheral blood or thyroid tissue (not recorded which). The origin of the receptors is an adult man with Graves' disease, either hyperthyroidism or ophthalmopathy (not recorded which).

V gene TRBV7-9 combines with J gene TRBJ1-4; D unclear. The CDR3 totals 15 residues. Germline CDR1 and CDR2: SEHNR and FQNEAQ (reference sequence). V gave up 5 bases and J gave up 5 bases, with 15 bases separating them. The CDR3 spells CASSVSRTANEKLFF. The CDR3 nucleotides are TGTGCCAGCAGCGTATCCCGGACGGCGAATGAAAAACTGTTTTTT.

This clonotype came up once. DNA of the CDR3: TGTGCCACCAGTGTCCGAGCGGGTCCCCGGGAGACCCAGTACTTC. It specifies CATSVRAGPRETQYF. The chain employs TRBV24-1 and TRBJ2-5; TRBD2 is a possible D gene (6 bases). Germline V lookup: CDR1 KGHDR, CDR2 SFDVKD. CDR3 length: 15 residues. Trimming stripped 5 bases from V and 5 bases from J, with 17 bases between.

There are a few counts of this clonotype. This rearrangement joins TRBV2 to TRBJ1-5; 9 bases line up with TRBD1. CDR3 length: 17 residues. V dropped 6 bases and J dropped 6; count of bases not matched to a gene: 15. CDR1 is SNHLY, CDR2 FYNNEI, per germline. The CDR3 DNA sequence: TGTGCCAGCAGCCCACCCGGCACAGGGGGCGCGGGTCAGCCCCAGCATTTT. Its protein product is CASSPPGTGGAGQPQHF.

The CDR3 DNA follows: TGTGCCACCGCGGACAGAACAGGGGTGAAAGTGGACTACGAGCAGTACTTC. Protein sequence: CATADRTGVKVDYEQYF. V and J are TRBV10-3 and TRBJ2-7; 7 nucleotides match TRBD1. Germline-derived CDR1 and CDR2 are ENHRY and SYGVKD. V was clipped by 10 bases and J by 3 bases; unmatched bases: 21. The CDR3 length is 17 residues.

This clonotype has at least ten counts. The chain links TRBV7-9 to TRBJ1-1, with 8 bases matching TRBD1. Germline assignment: CDR1 SEHNR and CDR2 FQNEAQ (reference sequence). V dropped 4 bases and J dropped 7; count of bases not matched to a gene: 8. There are 14 residues in the CDR3. CDR3 in amino acids: CASSSPRTGSEAFF. CDR3 coding DNA: TGTGCCAGCAGCTCCCCCCGGACAGGGAGTGAAGCTTTCTTT.

This chain links TRBV10-1 with TRBJ2-7, with a tentative D call TRBD2 (6 bases). The CDR3 covers 13 residues. V lost 7 bases and J 2 bases, leaving 12 bases between the germline ends. Germline CDR1 is WNHNN and CDR2 is SYGVQD (reference sequence). This chain's CDR3 is CASKGGIAYEQYF. CDR3 nucleotide sequence: TGCGCCAGCAAAGGCGGGATTGCCTACGAGCAGTACTTC.

J is TRBJ1-4 and V is TRBV7-2; D is possibly TRBD1 (5 bases). Between the trimmed V and J ends, which lost 3 bases and 5 bases, there was a span of 13 bases. The CDR3 has 15 amino acids. Germline loops: CDR1 SGHTA, CDR2 FQGNSA. This CDR3 is CASSLDPGENEKLFF. As DNA, the CDR3 is TGTGCCAGCAGCTTGGATCCGGGGGAGAATGAAAAACTGTTTTTT.

J is TRBJ1-3 and V is TRBV9; the D is unclear. Germline CDR1 SGDLS, CDR2 YYNGEE. V lost 0 bases, J lost 4 bases, and 11 bases lay in between. The CDR3 is 15 residues long. The CDR3 DNA is TGTGCCAGCAGCGTAGTGCCCCAGTCCGGAAACACCATATATTTT. Protein sequence: CASSVVPQSGNTIYF.

The chain recombines TRBV14 with TRBJ1-1, with no clear D. V was trimmed by 2 bases and J by 1 base, leaving 8 bases between them. Germline lookup yields CDR1 SGHDN and CDR2 FVKESK. This CDR3 region has 14 residues. CDR3 amino acids: CASSQPDTNTEAFF. CDR3 coding DNA: TGTGCCAGCAGCCAACCTGACACGAACACTGAAGCTTTCTTT. Supplemented by reference TRBV14 and TRBJ1-1, the full variable domain reads EAGVTQFPSHSVIEKGQTVTLRCDPISGHDNLYWYRRVMGKEIKFLLHFVKESKQDESGMPNNRFLAERTGGTYSTLKVQPAELEDSGVYFCASSQPDTNTEAFFGQGTRLTVV.

The chain joins TRBV4-2 to TRBJ1-4; D may be TRBD1 (6 bases). The V gene's germline CDR1 is LGHNA and CDR2 YNFKEQ. The CDR3 is made up of 14 amino acids. V gave up 1 base and J gave up 5 bases, with 8 bases separating them. CDR3 loop: CASSQAGANEKLFF. As DNA, the CDR3 is TGTGCCAGCAGCCAAGCGGGGGCAAATGAAAAACTGTTTTTT.

This clonotype is a singleton in its sample. The chain recombines TRBV6-1 with TRBJ2-5; possible D gene TRBD2, 5 bases. V was cut by 5 bases and J by 2 bases, with 12 bases left in between. The CDR3 loop spans 14 amino acids. Germline V gene lookup returns CDR1 MNHNS and CDR2 SASEGT. Here the CDR3 reads CASSSLLDQETQYF. CDR3 in DNA: TGTGCCAGCAGTTCTTTACTAGATCAAGAGACCCAGTACTTC.

Comment on this clonotype: Sequence at one end of the junction differs from germline and may be a read error. The chain uses TRBV2 and TRBJ1-1; tentatively, D is TRBD1 (5 bases). The CDR3 loop spans 15 amino acids. Germline V gives CDR1 SNHLY, CDR2 FYNNEI. For the CDR3, the DNA is TGTGCCAGCAGTGAATCCGGGGCGGTGAAGACTGAAGCTTTCTTT. This codes for CASSESGAVKTEAFF.

The rearrangement links TRBV6-1 to TRBJ2-5, with 9 bases that match TRBD2. The trim removed 5 bases at V and 0 bases at J, leaving 10 bases unmatched. The CDR3 is 17 residues long. Germline-derived CDR1 and CDR2 are MNHNS and SASEGT. The CDR3 DNA reads as TGTGCCAGCAGTCGAGGACAAGCGGGGGGCTACCAAGAGACCCAGTACTTC. Its translation: CASSRGQAGGYQETQYF.

In DNA, the CDR3 is TGTGCCAGCACGGCCGGTTTCGGGGCTTACGAGCAGTACTTC. It specifies CASTAGFGAYEQYF. The chain combines TRBV7-2 with TRBJ2-7, with D perhaps given as TRBD1 or TRBD2 (5 bases each). The CDR3 consists of 14 residues. Trimming left V 7 bases short and J 4 bases short, with 17 bases between. Germline-derived CDR1 and CDR2 are SGHTA and FQGNSA.

This clonotype showed up just once. The chain employs TRBV7-2 and TRBJ2-5, with 9 bases aligning to TRBD1. Unmatched junction bases numbered 9, after V lost 3 bases and J lost 4 bases. The CDR3 runs 16 residues. Germline V gene sequence: CDR1 SGHTA, CDR2 FQGNSA. CDR3 nucleotide sequence: TGTGCCAGCAGCTTCCGGGACAGGGAGGGCAGAGAGACCCAGTACTTC. Amino acids: CASSFRDREGRETQYF. The full variable domain, with the rest looked up from reference TRBV7-2 and TRBJ2-5, is GAGVSQSPSNKVTEKGKDVELRCDPISGHTALYWYRQSLGQGLEFLIYFQGNSAPDKSGLPSDRFSAERTGGSVSTLTIQRTQQEDSAVYLCASSFRDREGRETQYFGPGTRLLVL.

The sample holds many counts of this clonotype. The chain carries TRBV9 and TRBJ1-6; 9 nucleotides align to TRBD1. This CDR3 contains 15 residues. With 2 bases clipped from V and 8 bases from J, the junction kept 5 bases outside the gene matches. The germline V gene has CDR1 SGDLS and CDR2 YYNGEE. CDR3 loop: CASSVGQGKDSPLHF. The CDR3 nucleotides read TGTGCCAGCAGCGTTGGACAGGGGAAAGATTCACCCCTCCACTTT.

V is TRBV7-9 and J is TRBJ2-7; tentatively, D is TRBD2 (5 bases). CDR1 and CDR2 (germline): SEHNR, FQNEAQ (reference sequence). CDR3 length: 12 amino acids. With 4 bases removed from V and 7 bases from J, the gap between germline ends came to 11 bases. The CDR3 is CASSSPSGEQYF. CDR3 bases: TGTGCCAGCAGCTCCCCTTCGGGGGAGCAGTACTTC. Full variable domain (missing parts from reference TRBV7-9 and TRBJ2-7): DTGVSQNPRHKITKRGQNVTFRCDPISEHNRLYWYRQTLGQGPEFLTYFQNEAQLEKSRLLSDRFSAERPKGSFSTLEIQRTEQGDSAMYLCASSSPSGEQYFGPGTRLTVT.

This clonotype showed up many times. The V gene is TRBV7-2, the J gene TRBJ1-5, with D hard to call. V lost 2 bases to trimming and J lost 0 bases, with 20 bases between them. Germline V CDR1 and CDR2: SGHTA, FQGNSA. This CDR3 comprises 19 residues. CDR3 DNA: TGTGCCAGCAGCTTATATGATGTTGCGGGGTCTTATAGCAATCAGCCCCAGCATTTT. Protein: CASSLYDVAGSYSNQPQHF.

In this sample, this clonotype turned up many times. The chain carries TRBV2 and TRBJ1-4; D perhaps matches TRBD1 (6 bases). Germline CDR1 and CDR2: SNHLY and FYNNEI. Trimming stripped 7 bases from V and 6 bases from J, with 9 bases between. This CDR3 is 12 amino acids long. The CDR3 region is CASTPGDEKLFF. The CDR3 DNA sequence: TGTGCCAGCACACCAGGGGATGAAAAACTGTTTTTT. The whole variable domain, remainder taken from reference TRBV2 and TRBJ1-4, is EPEVTQTPSHQVTQMGQEVILRCVPISNHLYFYWYRQILGQKVEFLVSFYNNEISEKSEIFDDQFSVERPDGSNFTLKIRSTKLEDSAMYFCASTPGDEKLFFGSGTQLSVL.

This chain uses TRBV9 with TRBJ1-4; a weak D match, TRBD1 (5 bases). CDR1 is SGDLS, CDR2 YYNGEE, per germline. Trimming shortened V by 4 bases and J by 0 bases, and 10 bases separated the two germline ends. The CDR3 spans 15 residues. CDR3: CASSHRTTTNEKLFF. In nucleotides, the CDR3 is TGTGCCAGCAGCCATAGGACAACAACTAATGAAAAACTGTTTTTT.

The rearrangement links TRBV20-1 to TRBJ1-2; unclear D gene. The CDR3 extends over 11 amino acids. V lost 4 bases, J lost 3 bases, and 6 bases lay in between. The germline gives CDR1 DFQATT, CDR2 SNEGSKA (reference sequence). The CDR3 reads CSAKVDYGYTF. CDR3 sequence (DNA): TGCAGTGCTAAGGTCGACTATGGCTACACCTTC.

The J gene is TRBJ2-2, the V gene TRBV10-3; 10 bases align to TRBD1. CDR1 is ENHRY and CDR2 is SYGVKD in the germline V gene. The J segment lost 6 bases and the V segment lost 6 bases, leaving 10 bases of the junction unmatched. The CDR3 loop spans 16 amino acids. CDR3: CAIRAGTGVFSGELFF. The DNA of the CDR3 is TGTGCCATCAGGGCCGGGACAGGGGTGTTCTCCGGGGAGCTGTTTTTT.

The chain has TRBV20-1 and TRBJ1-2; 10 bases line up with TRBD1. Germline lookup yields CDR1 DFQATT and CDR2 SNEGSKA (reference sequence). With 4 bases clipped from V and 5 bases from J, the junction kept 4 bases outside the gene matches. The CDR3 length is 13 residues. The DNA of the CDR3 is TGCAGTGCTAAGTCGGGACAGGGGTATGGCTACACCTTC. It codes for CSAKSGQGYGYTF.

In its sample, this clonotype was seen once. This sequence joins TRBV20-1 and TRBJ2-5; maybe TRBD1 (5 bases). This CDR3 comprises 14 residues. Germline V gives CDR1 DFQATT, CDR2 SNEGSKA (reference sequence). CDR3 coding DNA: TGCATTGCGGAAAGCAGACAGATCCTAGAGACCCAGTACTTC. It codes for CIAESRQILETQYF.

To note about this clonotype: A clone one base away is much larger, so this may be a read error. The rearrangement joins TRBV29-1 to TRBJ1-2; 9 bases are a match to TRBD1. The length of the CDR3 is 12 residues. CDR1 and CDR2 (germline): SQVTM, ANQGSEA. CDR3 in DNA: TGCAGCGTCCAACAGGGGGCCTATGGCTACGCCTTC. This translates into CSVQQGAYGYAF.